This T cell receptor (beta chain) came from a study of blood T cell repertoires in COVID-19. Germline V gene sequence: CDR1 SNHLY, CDR2 FYNNEI. The CDR3 is 14 amino acids. Between the trimmed V and J ends, which lost 7 bases and 2 bases, there was a span of 12 bases. The table came from immunoSEQ multiplex PCR; TCRdb's copy has only in-frame clones and leaves some out. The sample records under 150,000 clones, about four fifths being singletons. The chain combines TRBV2 with TRBJ2-1; a possible D gene is TRBD1 (6 bases). This TCR derives from a man older than 75 with acute or convalescent COVID-19. Sequenced sample: peripheral blood. CDR3 region: CASKDRSTYNEQFF. DNA for the CDR3: TGTGCCAGCAAGGACAGATCCACCTACAATGAGCAGTTCTTC.